Included here is one T cell receptor beta chain sequence, with context. Its antigen is not identified. At one end, the junction sequence differs from germline, possibly due to a read error. These data belong to a study of blood T cells in healthy people across ages. Findings and caveats of the study: Higher diversity and more naive CD4+ cells were features of long-lived donors, compared to aged donors. Diversity of TCR beta correlated strongly with naive T cell percentage.

Through a sample-barcoded 5' primer and a J-beta primer mix, a second PCR was run for roughly 6 to 12 cycles. A single record per CDR3 protein comes from TCRdb applying MiXCR to the 5' RACE reads. The data show 1,500,000 or so distinct CDR3 sequences, 40% to 45% seen once. The study drew donors from healthy Caucasian individuals in Russia aged about 6 to 90. The CDR3 has 14 amino acids. CDR1 MNHEY and CDR2 SVGAGI come from the germline V gene. The sequencing sample was made of blood. The TCR sequence derives from a woman aged 18-30 years in good health. The J gene is TRBJ2-3, the V gene TRBV6-5; TRBD1 is a possible D gene (5 bases). The CDR3 DNA sequence: TGTGACAGCAGTTACTACCAGGGTACAGATACGCAGTATTTT. Its translation is CDSSYYQGTDTQYF.